A single sample is the source of the 4 T cell receptor beta chains below, sequenced in a study of early T cells in non-severe SARS-CoV-2 infection. Using its own MiXCR run on the 5' RACE reads, TCRdb lists one record per CDR3 protein. The profile shows more than 85,000 distinct CDR3 sequences, 16% of them singletons. The material sequenced was whole blood. These receptors were obtained from an adult who was a healthcare worker with PCR-confirmed SARS-CoV-2 infection or an uninfected control (not recorded which).

The chain links TRBV7-9 to TRBJ2-3; D unclear. CDR3 length: 15 amino acids. CDR1 and CDR2 from the germline V gene are SEHNR and FQNEAQ (reference sequence). V shed 5 bases and J shed 0 bases, with 12 bases lying between them. The CDR3 here is CASSHLRASTDTQYF. The CDR3 DNA sequence: TGTGCCAGCAGCCACCTACGGGCTAGCACAGATACGCAGTATTTT. The complete variable domain, with remaining parts taken from reference TRBV7-9 and TRBJ2-3, reads DTGVSQNPRHKITKRGQNVTFRCDPISEHNRLYWYRQTLGQGPEFLTYFQNEAQLEKSRLLSDRFSAERPKGSFSTLEIQRTEQGDSAMYLCASSHLRASTDTQYFGPGTRLTVL.

This sequence joins TRBV12-3 or TRBV12-4 and TRBJ2-7, with 9 bases aligning to TRBD2. Trimming cost V 6 bases and J 1 base; bases outside gene matches: 7. The CDR3 has 15 amino acids. The CDR3 DNA is TGTGCCAGCAGCCTTTTAGCGGGAGCATCCTACGAGCAGTACTTC. Protein: CASSLLAGASYEQYF.

This clonotype was counted only a few times. The chain links TRBV4-3 to TRBJ2-1, with 10 nucleotides matching TRBD2. Germline loops: CDR1 LGHNA, CDR2 YSLEER. CDR3 size: 18 residues. V trimming: 0 bases; J trimming: 2 bases; junction bases outside the gene matches: 7. CDR3 coding DNA: TGCGCCAGCAGCCAAGACTTGTACGGGACTAGCGCCTACAATGAGCAGTTCTTC. Protein product: CASSQDLYGTSAYNEQFF.

The chain recombines TRBV11-2 with TRBJ2-1; TRBD2 agrees at 7 bases. V trimming: 5 bases; J trimming: 0 bases; junction bases outside the gene matches: 7. Germline lookup yields CDR1 SGHAT and CDR2 FQNNGV. The CDR3 spans 16 residues. The CDR3 DNA sequence: TGTGCCAGCAGCACTCAGCGGGGAAGCTCCTACAATGAGCAGTTCTTC. Translated, it gives CASSTQRGSSYNEQFF.